These 32 T cell receptor beta chains were sequenced from one sample in a study of chemoradiotherapy in HPV16-positive cancers. Assay: immunoSEQ multiplex PCR; the TCRdb copy retains only in-frame clones and omits some. The table lists about 12,000 clones, 65% of them singletons. The sample was taken from a patient who underwent chemoradiotherapy. The source of these receptors is a human donor with HPV-associated anogenital cancer.

This clone was seen more than once but under ten times. Other DNA sequences in this sample translate to the same CDR3. This sequence joins TRBV15 and TRBJ2-7, with D unclear. Germline values: CDR1 LNHNV, CDR2 YYDKDF (reference sequence). This CDR3 is built from 13 residues. V shed 0 bases and J shed 4 bases, with 7 bases lying between them. CDR3 sequence: CATSRDLGYEQYF. CDR3 coding DNA: TGTGCCACCAGCAGAGATCTGGGTTACGAGCAGTACTTC.

The chain is built from TRBV27 and TRBJ2-3; 8 positions match TRBD2. The V gene end was trimmed by 5 bases and the J gene end by 5 bases; junction bases not matched to a gene: 21. This CDR3 has 19 amino acids. Germline V gene sequence: CDR1 MNHEY, CDR2 SMNVEV (reference sequence). DNA for the CDR3: TGTGCCAGCAGTCGCGTAAAAGCGGGGGACGGGAGGGCCTTAGATACGCAGTATTTT. Translation gives CASSRVKAGDGRALDTQYF.

The rearrangement joins TRBV5-5 to TRBJ2-7, with 10 bases lining up with TRBD1. This CDR3 has 15 amino acids. Per the germline V gene, CDR1 is SGHKS and CDR2 is YYEKEE (reference sequence). Losses at the gene ends were 7 bases for V and 2 bases for J; bases not matched to a gene: 9. CDR3: CASDPDRGATYEQYF. The CDR3 DNA follows: TGTGCCAGCGATCCGGACAGGGGGGCTACCTACGAGCAGTACTTC.

The chain employs TRBV28 and TRBJ1-4; 9 bases match TRBD1. With 1 base clipped from V and 5 bases from J, the junction kept 2 bases outside the gene matches. The CDR3 runs to 15 residues. Per the germline V gene, CDR1 is MDHEN and CDR2 is SYDVKM. Here the CDR3 reads CASSLSGQGNEKLFF. The CDR3, as DNA: TGTGCCAGCAGTTTATCTGGACAGGGGAATGAAAAACTGTTTTTT. Variable domain in full (rest from reference TRBV28 and TRBJ1-4): DVKVTQSSRYLVKRTGEKVFLECVQDMDHENMFWYRQDPGLGLRLIYFSYDVKMKEKGDIPEGYSVSREKKERFSLILESASTNQTSMYLCASSLSGQGNEKLFFGSGTQLSVL.

The CDR3 here is CASSSSGYNEQFF. CDR3 DNA: TGTGCCAGCAGTTCTAGCGGCTACAATGAGCAGTTCTTC. V usage is TRBV6-4 and J usage is TRBJ2-1, with 7 bases matching TRBD2. The CDR3 loop spans 13 amino acids. With 5 bases clipped from V and 3 bases from J, the junction kept 1 base outside the gene matches. CDR1 MRHNA and CDR2 SNTAGT come from the germline V gene.

This chain links TRBV4-1 with TRBJ2-1; D is possibly TRBD2 (6 bases). Germline V gene data show CDR1 as MGHRA and CDR2 as YSYEKL. The V and J ends lost 0 bases and 9 bases respectively, with 15 bases between them. The CDR3 runs 15 residues. CDR3 protein: CASSQEALASLEQFF. The CDR3 nucleotides read TGCGCCAGCAGCCAAGAGGCGCTAGCGTCCCTTGAGCAGTTCTTC.

Concerning this clone: One end of the junction is discordant with germline, which a read error may explain. The V gene is TRBV30, the J gene TRBJ1-1; 7 positions match TRBD1. CDR1 is GTSNPN and CDR2 is SVGIG in the germline V gene (reference sequence). The CDR3 sequence is 11 residues long. The CDR3 loop is CAWKRGRRDSF. CDR3 coding DNA: TGTGCCTGGAAAAGGGGGCGCCGAGACAGTTTT.

This sequence joins TRBV25-1 and TRBJ2-7; 7 bases agree with TRBD1. CDR1 MGHDK and CDR2 SYGVNS come from the germline V gene. The CDR3 is 12 residues long. The ends lost 7 bases at V and 5 bases at J; junction bases unmatched: 5. The CDR3, as DNA: TGTGCCAGCAAGGGACAGAGCCACGAGCAGTACTTC. Translated, it gives CASKGQSHEQYF.

By sample share, this clone is medium-sized. CDR3 bases: TGTGCCAGCACCCGACTAGCGGGACTATACAATGAGCAGTTCTTC. Amino acid sequence: CASTRLAGLYNEQFF. V and J are TRBV2 and TRBJ2-1; 11 positions match TRBD2. The CDR3 length is 15 residues. Germline V CDR1 and CDR2: SNHLY, FYNNEI. The V segment lost 7 bases and the J segment 4 bases; nucleotides outside the gene matches: 6. Full variable domain (missing parts from reference TRBV2 and TRBJ2-1): EPEVTQTPSHQVTQMGQEVILRCVPISNHLYFYWYRQILGQKVEFLVSFYNNEISEKSEIFDDQFSVERPDGSNFTLKIRSTKLEDSAMYFCASTRLAGLYNEQFFGPGTRLTVL.

This clone was observed a few times. The DNA of the CDR3 is TGTGCCAGCAGCGTCCTTACGGTGACCGGGGAGCTGTTTTTT. Its protein is CASSVLTVTGELFF. The chain joins TRBV9 to TRBJ2-2; D not resolved. Germline V gene lookup returns CDR1 SGDLS and CDR2 YYNGEE. Trimming stripped 2 bases from V and 5 bases from J, with 10 bases between. This CDR3 is built from 14 residues.

CDR3: CASSLRAASGNQPQHF. CDR3 coding DNA: TGTGCCAGCAGCTTAAGGGCCGCGTCGGGCAATCAGCCCCAGCATTTT. The chain joins TRBV7-2 to TRBJ1-5; D remains unclear. Germline loops: CDR1 SGHTA, CDR2 FQGNSA. V was cut by 2 bases and J by 2 bases, with 13 bases left in between. CDR3 length: 16 amino acids. The entire variable domain, with the rest obtained from reference TRBV7-2 and TRBJ1-5, is as follows: GAGVSQSPSNKVTEKGKDVELRCDPISGHTALYWYRQSLGQGLEFLIYFQGNSAPDKSGLPSDRFSAERTGGSVSTLTIQRTQQEDSAVYLCASSLRAASGNQPQHFGDGTRLSIL.

The chain combines TRBV7-9 with TRBJ1-2; tentatively, D is TRBD1 (5 bases). Trimming took off 5 bases at V and 8 bases at J, with 15 bases between the two ends. Per the germline V gene, CDR1 is SEHNR and CDR2 is FQNEAQ (reference sequence). The CDR3 runs to 13 residues. The CDR3 DNA reads TGTGCCAGCAGCCCCGACAGACCCTTGGGCTACACCTTC. As protein: CASSPDRPLGYTF.

This clone is medium-sized. The genes are TRBV29-1 and TRBJ2-6; D is perhaps TRBD1 (5 bases). The V end was cut by 0 bases, the J end by 0 bases, with 15 bases between. Germline loops: CDR1 SQVTM, CDR2 ANQGSEA. The CDR3 extends over 18 amino acids. The CDR3 here is CSVEEGARLSSGANVLTF. The CDR3 nucleotides are TGCAGCGTTGAAGAAGGGGCACGGCTAAGCTCTGGGGCCAACGTCCTGACTTTC.

The chain joins TRBV29-1 to TRBJ2-1, with 8 nucleotides matching TRBD2. The germline gives CDR1 SQVTM, CDR2 ANQGSEA. The ends lost 6 bases at V and 7 bases at J; junction bases unmatched: 11. CDR3 length: 14 residues. The CDR3 coding sequence is TGCAGCGTGGAACTAGCGGAGAGGAGGAATGAGCAGTTCTTC. Encoded protein: CSVELAERRNEQFF.

The rearrangement uses TRBV6-5 and TRBJ2-5, with 8 bases aligning to TRBD2. CDR1 and CDR2 from the germline V gene are MNHEY and SVGAGI. The CDR3 contains 14 residues. The trim removed 4 bases at V and 4 bases at J, leaving 5 bases unmatched. The CDR3 DNA reads TGTGCCAGCAGTTTCGGGGGGGCCCCAGAGACCCAGTACTTC. This encodes CASSFGGAPETQYF.

In this sample, this clone turned up once. The genes are TRBV25-1 and TRBJ1-6; a weak D match, TRBD1 (6 bases). V was trimmed by 7 bases and J by 7 bases, leaving 14 bases between them. This CDR3 is built from 14 residues. CDR1 is MGHDK, CDR2 SYGVNS, per germline. The CDR3 loop is CASNKGGWNSPLHF. The CDR3 nucleotides are TGTGCCAGCAATAAGGGGGGGTGGAATTCACCCCTCCACTTT. Using reference TRBV25-1 and TRBJ1-6 for the parts outside the CDR3, the full variable domain is EADIYQTPRYLVIGTGKKITLECSQTMGHDKMYWYQQDPGMELHLIHYSYGVNSTEKGDLSSESTVSRIRTEHFPLTLESARPSHTSQYLCASNKGGWNSPLHFGNGTRLTVT.

This clone showed up just once. The chain uses TRBV6-1 and TRBJ2-1; no definite D call. With 6 bases removed from V and 12 bases from J, the gap between germline ends came to 18 bases. The CDR3 contains 13 residues. Germline CDR1 is MNHNS and CDR2 is SASEGT. CDR3 in amino acids: CASSPSTGQVQFF. The CDR3 DNA reads as TGTGCCAGCAGCCCATCGACGGGCCAAGTGCAGTTCTTC.

This clone was picked up a small number of times. The gene calls are TRBV5-1 and TRBJ2-3; D might be TRBD2 (5 bases). V lost 3 bases to trimming and J lost 5 bases, with 16 bases between them. Looked up from germline, CDR1 is SGHRS and CDR2 is YFSETQ. The CDR3 contains 15 residues. CDR3 sequence (DNA): TGCGCCAGCAGCTCGGACGGGAAGGTGATAGATACGCAGTATTTT. Translation gives CASSSDGKVIDTQYF.

This clone came up once. The genes are TRBV6-1 and TRBJ1-1; possibly TRBD1 for D (5 bases). Germline assignment: CDR1 MNHNS and CDR2 SASEGT. V lost 4 bases to trimming and J lost 4 bases, with 16 bases between them. The CDR3 is 15 amino acids. Here the CDR3 reads CASSVEGTGPTEAFF. In DNA, the CDR3 is TGTGCCAGCAGTGTTGAAGGGACGGGCCCCACTGAAGCTTTCTTT.

The rearrangement joins TRBV10-3 to TRBJ2-7; a possible D gene is TRBD1 (6 bases). The CDR3 runs to 15 residues. Germline V gives CDR1 ENHRY, CDR2 SYGVKD. The germline V and J ends were trimmed by 1 base and 6 bases, with 16 bases remaining between them. CDR3 protein: CAISELPPPGVEQYF. DNA of the CDR3: TGTGCCATCAGTGAGTTACCTCCGCCAGGGGTCGAGCAGTACTTC.

V usage is TRBV30 and J usage is TRBJ2-5; D is ambiguous. Between the trimmed V and J ends, which lost 2 bases and 5 bases, there was a span of 6 bases. This CDR3 spans 11 amino acids. In germline, CDR1 is GTSNPN, CDR2 SVGIG (reference sequence). The CDR3 sequence is CAWSSGETQYF. The CDR3 DNA is TGTGCCTGGAGTAGTGGGGAGACCCAGTACTTC.

The chain is built from TRBV9 and TRBJ2-6, with D uncertain. Trimming removed 0 bases at V and 4 bases at J, with 20 bases between. CDR1 is SGDLS, CDR2 YYNGEE, per germline. CDR3 length: 19 amino acids. The CDR3 DNA reads TGTGCCAGCAGCGTAGCTGAAGAGACGGTCTTTTCCGGGGCCAACGTCCTGACTTTC. Amino acids: CASSVAEETVFSGANVLTF.

This clone was seen just once. DNA of the CDR3: TGTGCCAGCAGCCCGGTCGGGGGGGCTAATGAAAAACTGTTTTTT. This gives the protein CASSPVGGANEKLFF. This sequence joins TRBV7-9 and TRBJ1-4; weak D call: TRBD1 (5 bases). Germline V CDR1 and CDR2: SEHNR, FQNEAQ (reference sequence). V was trimmed by 5 bases and J by 3 bases, leaving 13 bases between them. This CDR3 region has 15 residues.

The rearrangement joins TRBV11-3 to TRBJ1-1; possibly TRBD1 for D (5 bases). Per the germline V gene, CDR1 is SGHNT and CDR2 is YENEEA. This CDR3 has 14 amino acids. V was clipped by 1 base and J by 1 base, with 7 bases between them. The CDR3 protein is CASSLGGTNTEAFF. The DNA of the CDR3 is TGTGCCAGCAGCTTAGGGGGCACGAACACTGAAGCTTTCTTT.

The V and J genes are TRBV5-5 and TRBJ1-5; possibly TRBD1 for D (6 bases). V lost 1 base and J 4 bases, leaving 12 bases between the germline ends. This CDR3 has 15 residues. Germline V gives CDR1 SGHKS, CDR2 YYEKEE (reference sequence). CDR3 bases: TGTGCCAGCAGCTTGTGGGACACGGAGAATCAGCCCCAGCATTTT. Translated, it gives CASSLWDTENQPQHF. Full variable domain (outside the CDR3, taken from reference TRBV5-5 and TRBJ1-5): DAGVTQSPTHLIKTRGQQVTLRCSPISGHKSVSWYQQVLGQGPQFIFQYYEKEERGRGNFPDRFSARQFPNYSSELNVNALLLGDSALYLCASSLWDTENQPQHFGDGTRLSIL.

V gene TRBV5-4 combines with J gene TRBJ1-1, with 9 positions matching TRBD1. J lost 3 bases, V lost 5 bases, and 5 bases had no gene match. This CDR3 has 14 amino acids. Looked up from germline, CDR1 is SGHNT and CDR2 is YYREEE (reference sequence). CDR3: CASSFDRGYTEAFF. The CDR3, as DNA: TGTGCCAGCAGTTTCGACAGGGGGTACACTGAAGCTTTCTTT.

The gene calls are TRBV7-6 and TRBJ2-7, with 11 bases lining up with TRBD2. Trimming removed 1 base from V and 6 bases from J; junction bases left unmatched: 11. The CDR3 is made up of 17 amino acids. Germline V gene data show CDR1 as SGHVS and CDR2 as FNYEAQ. In DNA, the CDR3 is TGTGCCAGCAGCTTAGAGGTCGGGGGTAGCGGGAGGGCCGAGCAGTACTTC. Its protein product is CASSLEVGGSGRAEQYF.

This sequence joins TRBV19 and TRBJ2-5; possible D gene TRBD2, 5 bases. Germline V gene lookup returns CDR1 LNHDA and CDR2 SQIVND (reference sequence). There are 13 residues in the CDR3. The V end was cut by 6 bases, the J end by 3 bases, with 11 bases between. CDR3 residues: CASSRLPKETQYF. Written as DNA, the CDR3 is TGTGCCAGTAGCCGACTACCCAAAGAGACCCAGTACTTC.

This clone appeared a few times. The chain uses TRBV19 and TRBJ2-3; TRBD2 matches 9 bases. Trimming took 6 bases from V and 5 from J; bases not matched to a gene: 6. The CDR3 spans 14 residues. Germline V gene lookup returns CDR1 LNHDA and CDR2 SQIVND (reference sequence). The CDR3 nucleotides are TGTGCCAGTAGGGCGGGGGGGAGGGTAGATACGCAGTATTTT. As protein: CASRAGGRVDTQYF.

The CDR3 spells CASSLGQPANTGELFF. The CDR3 nucleotides read TGTGCCAGCAGCCTGGGACAGCCTGCGAACACCGGGGAGCTGTTTTTT. The chain links TRBV7-8 to TRBJ2-2, with 7 bases identical to TRBD1. There are 16 residues in the CDR3. Trimming took 5 bases from V and 0 from J; bases not matched to a gene: 6. Germline CDR1 reads SGHVS; CDR2 reads FQNEAQ.

This chain joins TRBV19 and TRBJ1-5; TRBD1 is a possible D gene (5 bases). V lost 4 bases, J lost 9 bases, and 16 bases lay in between. The CDR3 contains 14 residues. In germline, CDR1 is LNHDA, CDR2 SQIVND (reference sequence). The CDR3 loop is CASSNPQGGPPQHF. The CDR3 region has the DNA TGTGCCAGTAGTAACCCTCAGGGAGGTCCGCCCCAGCATTTT.

V and J are TRBV29-1 and TRBJ1-2; D call uncertain. The CDR3 contains 14 residues. CDR1 and CDR2 from the germline V gene are SQVTM and ANQGSEA. V was shortened by 3 bases and J by 4 bases, with 15 bases between the two germline ends. CDR3 residues: CSVDIAGLGYGYTF. The CDR3, as DNA: TGCAGCGTTGATATTGCGGGCCTAGGCTATGGCTACACCTTC. The full variable domain, rest sourced from reference TRBV29-1 and TRBJ1-2, is SAVISQKPSRDICQRGTSLTIQCQVDSQVTMMFWYRQQPGQSLTLIATANQGSEATYESGFVIDKFPISRPNLTFSTLTVSNMSPEDSSIYLCSVDIAGLGYGYTFGSGTRLTVV.